This TCR beta chain originates from a study of vaccination and CD4 T cells after COVID-19. Looking at the study overall: Convalescent donors totaled six males and four females, including two who were Hispanic. Post-vaccination specimens were collected at a median of roughly 69 days following dose two (range 14 to 241).

This clonotype came up a few times. Its antigen is as yet unknown. Regarding treatment: roughly 10-day PBMC culture with coronavirus spike peptide pools or control peptides (ViraFEST assay). CD4+ T cells that came from the unexposed donor were collected before the COVID-19 pandemic (2011-2018). Two million PBMCs went into each well for culture with approximately 9.4 IU/ml IL-2 and around 10 ug/ml peptide pools. Sequencing of DNA taken from cultured CD4+ T cells relied on the Oncomine TCR Beta short-read assay. Cultured CD4+ T cells yielded the extracted genomic DNA. From the PCR reads, TCRdb called clonotypes with MiXCR, one entry per CDR3 protein. This sample has roughly 9,200 distinct CDR3 sequences, with 34% found just once. The clonotype originates from a human donor in good health. The source material was CD4+ T cells from blood, cultured in vitro.

For the CDR3, the DNA is TGTGCCACCAGTGAAGGGGGCCCCGGGCAGCCCCAGCATTTT. Translated, it gives CATSEGGPGQPQHF. The V and J genes are TRBV24-1 and TRBJ1-5, with 7 positions matching TRBD1. Germline values: CDR1 KGHDR, CDR2 SFDVKD. The CDR3 sequence is 14 residues long. Losses at the gene ends were 4 bases for V and 7 bases for J; bases not matched to a gene: 6.